This record looks at one TCR beta chain sequence and its context. Its specific antigen is unknown. Base qualities are missing; no much larger clone stands one base away. The germline V gene (reference sequence) yields SEHNR for CDR1 and FQNEAQ for CDR2. V lost 0 bases and J lost 4 bases, and the count of bases not matched to a germline gene is 2. The CDR3 runs 14 residues from the cysteine to the phenylalanine. Just the 42-base CDR3 DNA is kept, in frame starting at base 1. Per the publication, the treatment or condition label means: in vitro stimulation with specific CMV peptide epitopes to enrich CMV-specific T cells. The record originates from a study of T cell repertoires in cytomegalovirus infection (dated by TCRdb to about 2019). About the investigation overall: Alongside well-studied HLA-B-restricted epitopes, the peptide stimulations were aimed at recently identified HLA-C-restricted CMV epitopes, whose presentation resists viral immunomodulation. Because public TCR beta signatures pointed to carriage of CMV infection together with the matching HLA type, the HLA type of each donor mattered for the analysis. Paper-wide results and their limitations: In both this cohort and an independent cohort of some 370 donors, the cumulative frequency of public TCR beta family members distinguished carriers of CMV infection plus the relevant HLA type. The ex vivo response was dominated by HLA-C-restricted CMV-specific TCR beta clonotypes, and the single most frequent clonotype in two of eight donors was supplied by these HLA-C-restricted clonotypes.

Sequencing relied on an Illumina HiSeq 1500. TCRdb reanalyzed the raw reads on its own, using fastp at Q25 for trimming and MiXCR for clone calling, and kept in-frame beta chains. All rows with the same CDR3 protein become a single entry with the most common DNA and genes. In this sample the table shows approximately 100,000 distinct CDR3 sequences, about 30% of which occur a single time. Of the sample, about 81% is held by the ten largest clones. In this chain, TRBV7-9 is recombined with TRBJ1-1; 7 bases in the middle match TRBD1. The input for sequencing was CD8+ T cells from cultured PBMCs, taken from culture after CMV antigen stimulation. The clonotype comes from a human donor in good health (CMV status not recorded). Some clones in this sample may be carry-over from other donors' samples. The CDR3 amino acid sequence is: CASSLAQGVTEAFF. The DNA sequence follows: TGTGCCAGCAGCTTAGCGCAGGGGGTCACTGAAGCTTTCTTT.